A single sample gave rise to the 32 T cell receptor beta chains below, sequenced in a study of monozygotic twins with inflammatory bowel disease. For each CDR3 protein, TCRdb gives one entry from its re-call of the 5' RACE reads, without DNA. In total, the table holds around 190,000 distinct CDR3 sequences. Sequences were obtained from blood. The receptors here all came from a human donor with ulcerative colitis or Crohn's disease, or a healthy co-twin of an affected twin (not recorded which).

The chain uses TRBV3-1 and TRBJ1-1. The length of the CDR3 is 12 residues. Germline CDR1 and CDR2: LGHDT and YNNKEL (reference sequence). The CDR3 region is CASSQGPIEAFF.

The chain is built from TRBV7-9 and TRBJ2-7; TCRdb picks TRBD1, but there is no DNA to check that call. The CDR3 is 14 amino acids. Per the germline V gene, CDR1 is SEHNR and CDR2 is FQNEAQ (reference sequence). The CDR3 spells CASSVGPRPYEQYF.

This sequence joins TRBV20-1 and TRBJ1-5; without DNA, the TCRdb call of TRBD1 cannot be checked. The CDR3 extends over 13 amino acids. CDR1 and CDR2 from the germline V gene are DFQATT and SNEGSKA (reference sequence). The chain's CDR3 is CSAENQGDGAQHF.

The V gene is TRBV12-3 or TRBV12-4, the J gene TRBJ2-5; absent DNA, TCRdb's TRBD1 call cannot be checked. This CDR3 is 16 amino acids long. CDR3: CASSSTGLRGKETQYF.

This chain uses TRBV6-4 with TRBJ2-3; TCRdb reports TRBD1, a call that lacks DNA to check it against. Germline CDR1 reads MRHNA; CDR2 reads SNTAGT. The length of the CDR3 is 16 residues. CDR3 protein: CASSEGTGVVRDTQYF.

This rearrangement joins TRBV7-2 to TRBJ1-1; absent DNA, TCRdb's TRBD1 call cannot be checked. The CDR3 runs 15 residues. Germline V gene data show CDR1 as SGHTA and CDR2 as FQGNSA. The CDR3 is CASSLIGEKNTEAFF.

The CDR3 spells CASSPLTGELFF. This chain links TRBV7-8 with TRBJ2-2; TCRdb outputs TRBD2, but without DNA this stays unchecked. This CDR3 is built from 12 residues. Germline V gene lookup returns CDR1 SGHVS and CDR2 FQNEAQ.

The chain carries TRBV7-6 and TRBJ1-4; TCRdb proposes TRBD1, but this gene call is untestable without DNA. This CDR3 comprises 14 residues. Germline V gene lookup returns CDR1 SGHVS and CDR2 FNYEAQ. CDR3 region: CASSLGQGNEKLFF. Variable domain in full (rest from reference TRBV7-6 and TRBJ1-4): GAGVSQSPRYKVTKRGQDVALRCDPISGHVSLYWYRQALGQGPEFLTYFNYEAQQDKSGLPNDRFSAERPEGSISTLTIQRTEQRDSAMYRCASSLGQGNEKLFFGSGTQLSVL.

This chain joins TRBV4-1 and TRBJ2-2. The V gene's germline CDR1 is MGHRA and CDR2 YSYEKL. There are 14 residues in the CDR3. CDR3 sequence reads: CASSQGGVLGELFF.

V usage is TRBV7-2 and J usage is TRBJ2-4; TCRdb calls TRBD2, which cannot be checked without DNA. Germline V gene lookup returns CDR1 SGHTA and CDR2 FQGNSA. This CDR3 contains 17 residues. The CDR3 protein is CASRKTSGGAVLNIQYF.

This chain connects TRBV7-9 to TRBJ2-3; TCRdb returns TRBD1, unconfirmable since there is no DNA. CDR1 is SEHNR, CDR2 FQNEAQ, per germline (reference sequence). The CDR3 has 15 residues. Here the CDR3 reads CASTSGAGALYTQYF.

The CDR3 sequence is CASSPQGQGPQPQHF. The V call is TRBV18, the J call TRBJ1-5; TCRdb's assignment of TRBD1 cannot be checked, as there is no DNA. The length of the CDR3 is 15 residues. Germline loops: CDR1 KGHSH, CDR2 LQKENI. Based on the CDR3 plus reference TRBV18 and TRBJ1-5, the full variable domain is NAGVMQNPRHLVRRRGQEARLRCSPMKGHSHVYWYRQLPEEGLKFMVYLQKENIIDESGMPKERFSAEFPKEGPSILRIQQVVRGDSAAYFCASSPQGQGPQPQHFGDGTRLSIL.

The gene calls are TRBV5-1 and TRBJ2-3. Germline V gene data show CDR1 as SGHRS and CDR2 as YFSETQ. This CDR3 has 13 amino acids. This CDR3 is CASSYPKTDTQYF.

The rearrangement uses TRBV18 and TRBJ1-2; TCRdb lists TRBD1, though no DNA is available to test this call. CDR3 length: 18 amino acids. Per the germline V gene, CDR1 is KGHSH and CDR2 is LQKENI. CDR3 sequence: CASSPERTGGNPIYGYTF.

The chain joins TRBV24-1 to TRBJ1-1. Germline V gene lookup returns CDR1 KGHDR and CDR2 SFDVKD. This CDR3 has 11 residues. The CDR3 protein is CATSDKREAFF.

The chain carries TRBV11-2 and TRBJ2-2. The CDR3 extends over 14 amino acids. Germline V gene lookup returns CDR1 SGHAT and CDR2 FQNNGV. The CDR3 region is CASSLDQFSVELFF.

The chain couples TRBV12-3 or TRBV12-4 to TRBJ1-4; the TRBD1 assignment by TCRdb is unverifiable without DNA. CDR3 length equals 14 residues. The CDR3: CASSQGGANEKLFF.

The chain employs TRBV7-9 and TRBJ1-6; TCRdb selects TRBD1, and the lack of DNA leaves this call unchecked. Germline CDR1 and CDR2: SEHNR and FQNEAQ (reference sequence). CDR3 length: 15 amino acids. The CDR3 loop reads CASTNKDWGDSPLHF.

The chain couples TRBV7-3 to TRBJ1-5; TCRdb names TRBD1, which stays unverified in the absence of DNA. Germline-derived CDR1 and CDR2 are SGHTA and FQGTGA. This CDR3 is built from 16 residues. This chain's CDR3 is CASSSTCEGSNQPQHF. Full variable domain (remainder filled in from reference TRBV7-3 and TRBJ1-5): GAGVSQTPSNKVTEKGKYVELRCDPISGHTALYWYRQSLGQGPEFLIYFQGTGAADDSGLPNDRFFAVRPEGSVSTLKIQRTERGDSAVYLCASSSTCEGSNQPQHFGDGTRLSIL.

V is TRBV12-3 or TRBV12-4 and J is TRBJ2-7; lacking DNA, the TRBD2 call made by TCRdb goes unchecked. This CDR3 comprises 14 residues. The CDR3 sequence is CASSPSVGRAEQYF.

This rearrangement joins TRBV7-9 to TRBJ1-1; TCRdb reports TRBD1, a call that lacks DNA to check it against. CDR1 and CDR2 from the germline V gene are SEHNR and FQNEAQ (reference sequence). CDR3 length: 13 residues. CDR3 in amino acids: CASSIRREGMAFF.

CDR3 sequence: CASSLGGAPTEAFF. The chain joins TRBV12-3 or TRBV12-4 to TRBJ1-1. CDR3 length: 14 amino acids.

This chain connects TRBV29-1 to TRBJ1-4. CDR3 length: 13 residues. The V gene's germline CDR1 is SQVTM and CDR2 ANQGSEA. The CDR3 sequence is CSVRAGPNEKLFF.

V and J are TRBV5-6 and TRBJ1-4; the TRBD1 assignment by TCRdb is unverifiable without DNA. Germline V gene lookup returns CDR1 SGHDT and CDR2 YYEEEE. The CDR3 runs to 14 residues. The CDR3 reads CASRRAGRPEKLFF.

This chain connects TRBV5-1 to TRBJ2-3. Germline CDR1 SGHRS, CDR2 YFSETQ. The CDR3 loop spans 16 amino acids. CDR3 amino acids: CASSLEPSWGTDTQYF.

The chain links TRBV20-1 to TRBJ2-1; checking the TCRdb D call of TRBD2 is not possible without DNA. The CDR3 runs to 15 residues. Germline V gene data show CDR1 as DFQATT and CDR2 as SNEGSKA (reference sequence). CDR3 in amino acids: CSARVSLAGYNEQFF.

This rearrangement joins TRBV5-1 to TRBJ2-2; TCRdb calls TRBD1, which cannot be checked without DNA. This CDR3 is 15 amino acids long. The germline CDR1 and CDR2 sequences are SGHRS and YFSETQ. The CDR3 sequence is CASSQGLRGTGELFF. Looking up the rest from reference TRBV5-1 and TRBJ2-2 gives the full variable domain: KAGVTQTPRYLIKTRGQQVTLSCSPISGHRSVSWYQQTPGQGLQFLFEYFSETQRNKGNFPGRFSGRQFSNSRSEMNVSTLELGDSALYLCASSQGLRGTGELFFGEGSRLTVL.

The CDR3 reads CASRKIRGINSYEQYF. This chain links TRBV11-2 with TRBJ2-7; the TCRdb call, TRBD1, lacks DNA for checking. The V gene's germline CDR1 is SGHAT and CDR2 FQNNGV. This CDR3 has 16 amino acids.

The chain joins TRBV5-1 to TRBJ1-1; the D call of TRBD1 rests on TCRdb alone, since no DNA is present to check it. This CDR3 region has 15 residues. Germline lookup yields CDR1 SGHRS and CDR2 YFSETQ. CDR3 protein: CASREAMGASTEAFF.

The rearrangement joins TRBV5-1 to TRBJ2-1; the TRBD1 assignment by TCRdb is unverifiable without DNA. The CDR3 spans 14 residues. CDR1 and CDR2 (germline): SGHRS, YFSETQ. The CDR3: CASSLPTELNEQFF. Filled out from reference TRBV5-1 and TRBJ2-1, the complete variable domain reads KAGVTQTPRYLIKTRGQQVTLSCSPISGHRSVSWYQQTPGQGLQFLFEYFSETQRNKGNFPGRFSGRQFSNSRSEMNVSTLELGDSALYLCASSLPTELNEQFFGPGTRLTVL.

The CDR3 loop reads CAARGGGSEQFF. V is TRBV19 and J is TRBJ2-1; as DNA is missing, the TRBD2 call by TCRdb cannot be tested. The CDR3 spans 12 residues. Germline V lookup: CDR1 LNHDA, CDR2 SQIVND (reference sequence).

The CDR3 sequence is CASSRRTGTTGELFF. The chain is built from TRBV7-2 and TRBJ2-2; as DNA is missing, the TRBD1 call by TCRdb cannot be tested. CDR1 is SGHTA, CDR2 FQGNSA, per germline. The CDR3 length is 15 residues.